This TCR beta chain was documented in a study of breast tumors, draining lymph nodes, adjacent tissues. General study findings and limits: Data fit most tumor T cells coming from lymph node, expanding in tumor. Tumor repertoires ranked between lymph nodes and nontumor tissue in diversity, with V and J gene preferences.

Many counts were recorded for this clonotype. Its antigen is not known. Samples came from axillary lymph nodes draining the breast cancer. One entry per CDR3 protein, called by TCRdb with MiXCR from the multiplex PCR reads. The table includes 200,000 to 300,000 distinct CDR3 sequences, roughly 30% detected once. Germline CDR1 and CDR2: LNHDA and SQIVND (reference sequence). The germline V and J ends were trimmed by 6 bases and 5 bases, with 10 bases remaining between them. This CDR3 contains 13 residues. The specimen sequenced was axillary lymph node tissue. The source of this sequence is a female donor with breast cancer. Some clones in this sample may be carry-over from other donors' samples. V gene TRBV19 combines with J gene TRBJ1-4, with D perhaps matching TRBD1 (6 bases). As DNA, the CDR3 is TGTGCCAGTAGGGACAGTCTGAATGAAAAACTGTTTTTT. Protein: CASRDSLNEKLFF.